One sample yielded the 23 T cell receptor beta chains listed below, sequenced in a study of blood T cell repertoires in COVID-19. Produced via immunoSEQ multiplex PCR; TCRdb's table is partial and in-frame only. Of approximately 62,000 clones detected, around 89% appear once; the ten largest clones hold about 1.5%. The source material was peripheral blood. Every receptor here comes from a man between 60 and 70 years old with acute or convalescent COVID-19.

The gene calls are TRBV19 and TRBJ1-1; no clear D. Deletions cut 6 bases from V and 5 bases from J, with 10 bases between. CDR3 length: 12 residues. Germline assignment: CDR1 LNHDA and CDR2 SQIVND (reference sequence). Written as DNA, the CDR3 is TGTGCCAGTAGCTACCTCACGACTGAAGCTTTCTTT. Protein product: CASSYLTTEAFF.

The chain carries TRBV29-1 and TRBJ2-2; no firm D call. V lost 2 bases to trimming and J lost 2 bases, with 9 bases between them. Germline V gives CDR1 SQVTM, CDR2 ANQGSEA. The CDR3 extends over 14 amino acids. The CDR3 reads CSVEYQANTGELFF. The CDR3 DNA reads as TGCAGCGTTGAATACCAGGCTAACACCGGGGAGCTGTTTTTT.

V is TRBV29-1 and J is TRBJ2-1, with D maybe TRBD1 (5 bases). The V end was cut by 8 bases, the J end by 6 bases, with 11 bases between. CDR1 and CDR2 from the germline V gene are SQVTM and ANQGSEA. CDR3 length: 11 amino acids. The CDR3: CSPTRGNEQFF. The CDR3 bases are TGCAGCCCCACAAGGGGCAATGAGCAGTTCTTC.

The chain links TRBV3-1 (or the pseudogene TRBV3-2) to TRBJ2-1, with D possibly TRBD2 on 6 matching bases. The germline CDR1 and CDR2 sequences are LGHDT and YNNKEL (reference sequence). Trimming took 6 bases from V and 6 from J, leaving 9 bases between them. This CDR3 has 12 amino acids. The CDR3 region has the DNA TGTGCCAGCAGTTGGGACTTCAATGAGCAGTTCTTC. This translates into CASSWDFNEQFF.

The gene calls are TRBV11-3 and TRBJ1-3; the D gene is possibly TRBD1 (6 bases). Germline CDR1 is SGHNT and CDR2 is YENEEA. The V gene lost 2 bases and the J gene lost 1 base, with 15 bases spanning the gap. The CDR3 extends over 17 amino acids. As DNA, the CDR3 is TGTGCCAGCAGCTTAAATATTCAGGGGTTTTCTGGAAACACCATATATTTT. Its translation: CASSLNIQGFSGNTIYF.

The CDR3 DNA follows: TGTGCCAGCAGCCCCGGGACAGGGTATCAGCCCCAGCATTTT. Its protein is CASSPGTGYQPQHF. The rearrangement uses TRBV7-9 and TRBJ1-5; TRBD1 agrees at 9 bases. CDR1 and CDR2 (germline): SEHNR, FQNEAQ (reference sequence). The CDR3 runs to 14 residues. Trimming cost V 5 bases and J 5 bases; bases outside gene matches: 4. Filled out from reference TRBV7-9 and TRBJ1-5, the complete variable domain reads DTGVSQNPRHKITKRGQNVTFRCDPISEHNRLYWYRQTLGQGPEFLTYFQNEAQLEKSRLLSDRFSAERPKGSFSTLEIQRTEQGDSAMYLCASSPGTGYQPQHFGDGTRLSIL.

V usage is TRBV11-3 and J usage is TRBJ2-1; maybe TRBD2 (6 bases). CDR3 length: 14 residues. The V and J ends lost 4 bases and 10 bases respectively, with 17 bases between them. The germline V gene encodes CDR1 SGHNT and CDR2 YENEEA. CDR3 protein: CASSSGTRAGEQFF. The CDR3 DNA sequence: TGTGCCAGCAGCTCGGGGACTCGGGCGGGGGAGCAGTTCTTC.

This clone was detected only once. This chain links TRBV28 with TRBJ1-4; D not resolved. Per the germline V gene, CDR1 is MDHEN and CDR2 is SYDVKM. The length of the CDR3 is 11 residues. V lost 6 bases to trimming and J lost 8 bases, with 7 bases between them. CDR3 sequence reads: CASSTWEKLFF. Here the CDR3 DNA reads TGTGCCAGCAGCACTTGGGAAAAACTGTTTTTT.

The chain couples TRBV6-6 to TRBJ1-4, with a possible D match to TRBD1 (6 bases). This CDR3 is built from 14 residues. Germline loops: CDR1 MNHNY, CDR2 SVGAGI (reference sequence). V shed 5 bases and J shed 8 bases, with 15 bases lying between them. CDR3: CASSGRLGAEKLFF. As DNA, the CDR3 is TGTGCCAGCAGTGGCCGGTTGGGGGCCGAAAAACTGTTTTTT.

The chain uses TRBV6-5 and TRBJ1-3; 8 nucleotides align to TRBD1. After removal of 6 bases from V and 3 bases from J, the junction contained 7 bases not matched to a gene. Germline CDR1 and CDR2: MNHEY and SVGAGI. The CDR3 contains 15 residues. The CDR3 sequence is CASRDRVSGGNTIYF. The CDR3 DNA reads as TGTGCCAGCAGGGACAGGGTTTCGGGTGGAAACACCATATATTTT.

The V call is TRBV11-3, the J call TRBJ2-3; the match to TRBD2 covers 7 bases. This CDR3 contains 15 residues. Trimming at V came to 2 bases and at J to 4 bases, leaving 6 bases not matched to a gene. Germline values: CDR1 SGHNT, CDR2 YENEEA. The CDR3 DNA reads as TGTGCCAGCAGCTTACGAGGCGGGAGCCCAGATACGCAGTATTTT. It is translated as CASSLRGGSPDTQYF.

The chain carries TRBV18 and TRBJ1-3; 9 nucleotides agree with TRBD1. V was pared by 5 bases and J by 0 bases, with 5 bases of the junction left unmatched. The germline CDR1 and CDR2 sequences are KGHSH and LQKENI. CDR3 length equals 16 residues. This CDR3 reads CASSKGQGDSGNTIYF. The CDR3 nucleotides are TGTGCCAGCTCAAAGGGACAGGGTGACTCTGGAAACACCATATATTTT. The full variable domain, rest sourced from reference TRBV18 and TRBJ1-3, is NAGVMQNPRHLVRRRGQEARLRCSPMKGHSHVYWYRQLPEEGLKFMVYLQKENIIDESGMPKERFSAEFPKEGPSILRIQQVVRGDSAAYFCASSKGQGDSGNTIYFGEGSWLTVV.

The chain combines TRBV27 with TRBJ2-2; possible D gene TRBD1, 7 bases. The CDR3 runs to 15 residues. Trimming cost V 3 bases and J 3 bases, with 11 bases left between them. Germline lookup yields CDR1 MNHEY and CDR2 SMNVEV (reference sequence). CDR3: CASSFQGGYTGELFF. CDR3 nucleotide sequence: TGTGCCAGCAGTTTTCAGGGGGGCTACACCGGGGAGCTGTTTTTT.

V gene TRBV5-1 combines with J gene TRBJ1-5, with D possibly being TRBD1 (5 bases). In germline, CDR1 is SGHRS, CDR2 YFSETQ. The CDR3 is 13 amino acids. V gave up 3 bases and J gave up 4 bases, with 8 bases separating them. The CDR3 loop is CASSSGVNQPQHF. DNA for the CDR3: TGCGCCAGCAGCTCGGGGGTTAATCAGCCCCAGCATTTT.

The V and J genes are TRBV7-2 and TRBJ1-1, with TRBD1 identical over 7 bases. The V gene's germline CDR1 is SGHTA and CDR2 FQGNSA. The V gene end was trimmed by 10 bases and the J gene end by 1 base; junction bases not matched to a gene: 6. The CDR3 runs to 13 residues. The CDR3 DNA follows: TGTGCCACCGACCGGGACAGGAACACTGAAGCTTTCTTT. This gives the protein CATDRDRNTEAFF.

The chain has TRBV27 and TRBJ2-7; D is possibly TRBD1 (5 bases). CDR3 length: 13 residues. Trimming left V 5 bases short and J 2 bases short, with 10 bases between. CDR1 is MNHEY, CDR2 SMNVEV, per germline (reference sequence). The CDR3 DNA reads TGTGCCAGCAGTCCACAGGCCACCTACGAGCAGTACTTC. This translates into CASSPQATYEQYF.

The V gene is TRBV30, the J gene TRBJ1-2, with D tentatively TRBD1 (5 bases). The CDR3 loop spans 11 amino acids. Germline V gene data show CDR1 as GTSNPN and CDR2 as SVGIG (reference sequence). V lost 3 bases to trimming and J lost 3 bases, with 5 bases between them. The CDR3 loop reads CAWRTDYGYTF. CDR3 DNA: TGTGCCTGGAGGACAGACTATGGCTACACCTTC.

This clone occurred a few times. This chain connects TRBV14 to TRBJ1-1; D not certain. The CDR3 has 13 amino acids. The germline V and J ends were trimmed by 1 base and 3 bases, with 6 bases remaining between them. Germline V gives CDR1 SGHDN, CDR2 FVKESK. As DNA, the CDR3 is TGTGCCAGCAGCCAAGCTATGGACACTGAAGCTTTCTTT. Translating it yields CASSQAMDTEAFF.

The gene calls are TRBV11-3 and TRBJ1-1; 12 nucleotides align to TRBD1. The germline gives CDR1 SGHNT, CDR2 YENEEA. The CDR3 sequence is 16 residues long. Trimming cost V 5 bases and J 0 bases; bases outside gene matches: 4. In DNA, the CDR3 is TGTGCCAGCAGCCCCGGGACAGGGGGCCTGAACACTGAAGCTTTCTTT. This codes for CASSPGTGGLNTEAFF.

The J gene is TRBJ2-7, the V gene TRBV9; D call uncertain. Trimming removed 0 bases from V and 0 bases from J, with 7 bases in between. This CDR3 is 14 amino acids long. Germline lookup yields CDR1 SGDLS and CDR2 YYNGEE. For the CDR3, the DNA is TGTGCCAGCAGCGTAGGTCTCAGCTCCTACGAGCAGTACTTC. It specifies CASSVGLSSYEQYF.

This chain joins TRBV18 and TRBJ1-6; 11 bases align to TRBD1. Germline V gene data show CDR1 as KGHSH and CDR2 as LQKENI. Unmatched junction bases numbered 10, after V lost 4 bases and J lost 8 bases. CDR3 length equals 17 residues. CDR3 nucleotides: TGTGCCAGCTCACTCTACCCTCCGGGACAGGGGGATTCACCCCTCCACTTT. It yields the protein CASSLYPPGQGDSPLHF. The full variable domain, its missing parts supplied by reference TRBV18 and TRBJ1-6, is NAGVMQNPRHLVRRRGQEARLRCSPMKGHSHVYWYRQLPEEGLKFMVYLQKENIIDESGMPKERFSAEFPKEGPSILRIQQVVRGDSAAYFCASSLYPPGQGDSPLHFGNGTRLTVT.

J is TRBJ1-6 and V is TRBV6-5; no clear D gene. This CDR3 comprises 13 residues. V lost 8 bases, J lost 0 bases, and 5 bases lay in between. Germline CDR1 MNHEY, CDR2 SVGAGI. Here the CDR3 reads CASLSSYNSPLHF. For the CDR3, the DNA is TGTGCCAGCCTAAGCTCCTATAATTCACCCCTCCACTTT.

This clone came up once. CDR3 DNA: TGTGCCAGCAGCTCCACCCGGGACAGGGCGTGGGAGACCCAGTACTTC. Protein: CASSSTRDRAWETQYF. V and J are TRBV5-4 and TRBJ2-5; TRBD1 matches 9 bases. Trimming cost V 3 bases and J 5 bases; bases outside gene matches: 11. The CDR3 sequence is 16 residues long. Germline lookup yields CDR1 SGHNT and CDR2 YYREEE (reference sequence).